This TCR beta chain was recovered during a study of CD8+ T cells in alopecia areata. Described treatment: oral pan-JAK inhibitor, 5-10 mg twice daily. As the sequencing template, cDNA was produced by extracting RNA and reverse transcribing it. Profiling relied on immunoSEQ multiplex PCR, and the TCRdb table lists in-frame clones only, not all of them. Of about 210,000 clones listed, about 50% were seen once; the top ten hold 1.6%. The CDR3 is 15 residues long. The V gene lost 2 bases and the J gene lost 0 bases, with 10 bases spanning the gap. Germline V gene sequence: CDR1 SNHLY, CDR2 FYNNEI. The TCR was taken from a human donor with alopecia areata. Sequenced material: CD4+ T cells sorted from blood, taken at week 4, from a patient treated with tofacitinib. The rearrangement uses TRBV2 and TRBJ1-2; D is unresolved. This CDR3 reads CASSEFTWTNYGYTF. The CDR3 DNA is TGTGCCAGCAGTGAATTCACATGGACTAACTATGGCTACACCTTC.